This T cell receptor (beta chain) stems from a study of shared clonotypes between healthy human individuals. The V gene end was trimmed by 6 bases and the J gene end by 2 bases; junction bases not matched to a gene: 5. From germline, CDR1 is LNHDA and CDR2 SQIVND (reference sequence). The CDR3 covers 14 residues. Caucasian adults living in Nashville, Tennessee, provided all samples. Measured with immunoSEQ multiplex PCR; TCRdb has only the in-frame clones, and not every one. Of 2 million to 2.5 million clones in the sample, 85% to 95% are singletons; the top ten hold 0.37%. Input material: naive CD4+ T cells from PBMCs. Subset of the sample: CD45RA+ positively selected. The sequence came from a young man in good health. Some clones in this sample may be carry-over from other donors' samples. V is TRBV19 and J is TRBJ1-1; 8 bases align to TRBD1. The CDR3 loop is CASSTDRGNTEAFF. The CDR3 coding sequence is TGTGCCAGTAGCACCGACAGGGGTAACACTGAAGCTTTCTTT.